Given below is one T cell receptor beta chain in context. Germline CDR1 is KGHSH and CDR2 is LQKENI. V was shortened by 0 bases and J by 1 base, with 9 bases between the two germline ends. The CDR3 covers 15 residues. The source of the sample is a study of blood T cell repertoires in COVID-19. On the study more broadly: COVID-19 samples collected from the United States, Italy and Spain covered acute and convalescent phases.

Per the authors' pipeline: By means of reference gene primer amplification, nucleated cell counts were estimated. The repertoire was sequenced with immunoSEQ multiplex PCR; TCRdb's copy has only in-frame clones and lacks some. D and trimming were read from the DNA, whereas the V and J calls and clone size are those reported in that table. Here the sample spans about 180,000 clones, more than 85% being singletons. This sequence originates from a woman aged 30 to 39 with active or convalescent COVID-19. The chain has TRBV18 and TRBJ1-1; TRBD1 is a possible D gene (5 bases). The sequenced sample was peripheral blood. The CDR3 here is CASSPPYRPNTEAFF. DNA for the CDR3: TGTGCCAGCTCACCACCGTACAGGCCGAACACTGAAGCTTTCTTT.